These T cell receptor beta chains were read from a single sample in a study of shared clonotypes between healthy human individuals. Generated by immunoSEQ multiplex PCR, the TCRdb table keeps only in-frame clones and is missing some. The table has about 1.5 million clones, about 96% seen once. The sample comprised naive CD4+ T cells sorted from blood. The origin of the receptors is a man younger than 45 in good health. Each CDR3 is given with its conserved first and last residue. Fields, in order: clone size, D gene, V gene, J gene, CDR3 DNA, CDR3 protein. The D gene is left open where the match is weak. Size values are once, few and many counts, or a class for expanded clones, and some rows have none.

-	-	TRBV18	TRBJ2-5	TGTGCCAGCTCACCAGGTTTTCTGAAGACCCAGTACTTC	CASSPGFLKTQYF
-	-	TRBV5-4	TRBJ1-2	TGTGCCAGCAGCTGGACACTGACCGGTAACTATGGCTACACCTTC	CASSWTLTGNYGYTF
-	-	TRBV28	TRBJ2-7	TGTGCCAGCAGTTGTCCCCTATTAGCGATTTCCCTCCATTGTAGCTACGAGCAGTACTTC	CASSCPLLAISLHCSYEQYF
-	TRBD2	TRBV14	TRBJ2-1	TGTGCCAGCAGCCAACCCGGGAGGAGCGGGACGCAGTTCTTC	CASSQPGRSGTQFF
-	-	TRBV29-1	TRBJ1-4	TGCAGCGTTAGACGGAGTAATAATGAAAAACTGTTTTTT	CSVRRSNNEKLFF
-	-	TRBV6-1	TRBJ2-1	TGTGCCACCCGAGGGGTTGCTGAGCAGTTCTTC	CATRGVAEQFF
-	TRBD2	TRBV5-8	TRBJ2-7	TGTGCCACCCCTAGCGGGACATCCTACGAGCAGTACTTC	CATPSGTSYEQYF
-	TRBD2	TRBV29-1	TRBJ2-1	TGCAGCGTTGCAAGATGGACTAGCGGGGTGAATGGTGAGCAGTTCTTC	CSVARWTSGVNGEQFF
once	TRBD2	TRBV27	TRBJ2-3	TGTGCCAGCAGTCTACAACTAGCGGGAATTGGTCCAGATACGCAGTATTTT	CASSLQLAGIGPDTQYF
-	-	TRBV5-1	TRBJ2-5	TGCGCCAGCAGCCCGTCAGCCACCAAAGAGACCCAGTACTTC	CASSPSATKETQYF
-	-	TRBV11-3	TRBJ1-1	TGTGCCAGCAGCCGACGGATGAACACTGAAGCTTTCTTT	CASSRRMNTEAFF
once	-	TRBV15	TRBJ2-5	TGTGCCACCACTGTTGAACATGACAGTCAAGAGACCCAGTACTTC	CATTVEHDSQETQYF
-	-	TRBV5-1	TRBJ1-1	TGCGCCAGCAGCTTACCGGGACAGAACACTGAAGCTTTCTTT	CASSLPGQNTEAFF
-	-	TRBV5-1	TRBJ1-2	TGCGCCAGCAGTTTTCAGGGTGGAGGTAACTATGGCTACACCTTC	CASSFQGGGNYGYTF
-	-	TRBV28	TRBJ1-1	TGTGCCAGCAGGCTTCCTGGGGAATTAACTGAAGCTTTCTTT	CASRLPGELTEAFF
-	TRBD1	TRBV27	TRBJ2-7	TGTGCCAGCAGTCCACAGGGGGGCGAGCAGTACTTC	CASSPQGGEQYF
-	TRBD2	TRBV4-2	TRBJ2-1	TGTGCCAGCAGCCAAACTGTAGCGGGAGGCGTTTCCAATGAGCAGTTCTTC	CASSQTVAGGVSNEQFF
once	-	TRBV18	TRBJ2-5	TGTGCCAGCTCACCACAGCCCTACGGGGAGACCCAGTACTTC	CASSPQPYGETQYF
-	-	TRBV29-1	TRBJ2-7	TGCAGCGTCGCCGACACATTCTACGAGCAGTACTTC	CSVADTFYEQYF
-	-	TRBV5-4	TRBJ2-5	TGTGCCAGCAGCTCATCGGGGCAACCCGAGACCCAGTACTTC	CASSSSGQPETQYF
-	-	TRBV29-1	TRBJ2-5	TGCAGCGCAGCAGTGTTACAAGAGACCCAGTACTTC	CSAAVLQETQYF
-	TRBD2	TRBV29-1	TRBJ2-1	TGCAGCGTGAATAGCGGGATCAATGAGCAGTTCTTC	CSVNSGINEQFF
-	-	TRBV28	TRBJ2-3	TGTGCCAGCAGTTTCCTAGACCCAGATACGCAGTATTTT	CASSFLDPDTQYF
-	-	TRBV2	TRBJ1-1	TGTGCCAGCAGTGACGCCTGGCGCACAGGCGAGAACACTGAAGCTTTCTTT	CASSDAWRTGENTEAFF
-	-	TRBV5-3	TRBJ2-2	TGTGCCAGAAGCCCGGGACATTACACCGGGGAGCTGTTTTTT	CARSPGHYTGELFF
-	TRBD1	TRBV2	TRBJ1-2	TGTGCCAGCAGTGACTCGACAGGGAGCGGCATGGGCTACACCTTC	CASSDSTGSGMGYTF
-	-	TRBV7-6	TRBJ2-3	TGTGCCAGCAGCTTAGTAGGCCCACCCAGACGGGTTAGAGATACGCAGTATTTT	CASSLVGPPRRVRDTQYF